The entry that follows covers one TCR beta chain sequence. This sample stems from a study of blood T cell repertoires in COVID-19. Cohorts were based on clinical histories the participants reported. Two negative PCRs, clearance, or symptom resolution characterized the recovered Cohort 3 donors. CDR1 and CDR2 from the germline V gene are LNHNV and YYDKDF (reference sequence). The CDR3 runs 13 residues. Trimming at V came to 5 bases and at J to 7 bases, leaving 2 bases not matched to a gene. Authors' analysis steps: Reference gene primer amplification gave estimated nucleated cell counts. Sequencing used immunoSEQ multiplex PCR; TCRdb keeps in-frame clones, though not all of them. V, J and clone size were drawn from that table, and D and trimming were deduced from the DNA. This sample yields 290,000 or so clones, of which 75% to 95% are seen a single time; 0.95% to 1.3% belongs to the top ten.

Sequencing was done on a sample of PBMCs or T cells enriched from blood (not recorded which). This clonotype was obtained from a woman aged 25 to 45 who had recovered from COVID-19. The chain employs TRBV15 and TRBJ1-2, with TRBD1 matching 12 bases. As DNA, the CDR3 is TGTGCCACCAGCGGGGACAGGGGGCTTGGCTACACCTTC. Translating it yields CATSGDRGLGYTF.